One T cell receptor beta chain is described in this entry. In its sample, this clonotype was seen a few times. Its cognate antigen has yet to be identified. Per-base quality was not reported, and no clone a single base away is much larger than it. This record comes from a study of blood T cells in healthy people across ages (dated by TCRdb to between 2014 and 2017). Context from the whole study: Template switching captured roughly one uniquely barcoded TCR beta cDNA molecule per two T cells in model experiments. For two donors (one aged 18 to 30 and one aged 80 or older), the study analyzed two additional independent replicas of 1 million unique cDNA reads from the same blood draw. Four age groups were formed from the donors: young (average roughly 15 years), middle-aged (around 40), aged (62) and long-lived (about 80). The study measured age-related changes in TCR beta repertoire diversity using deep sequencing normalized with unique cDNA molecular identifiers. The paper's findings and limits, for the study overall: Compared with the aged group, more naive CD4+ T cells, fewer expanded clones and increased TCR diversity were shown by the long-lived group, suggesting age selection. Observed TCR beta diversity per million T cells fell roughly linearly with age, and a significant reduction was already apparent by age roughly 40. The percentage of naive T cells measured by flow cytometry correlated strongly with observed TCR beta diversity. Estimates of total diversity from one million sequenced T cells were regarded as lower bounds and underestimates. Because the CMV infection status of the donors was unknown, age-related changes in expanded clonotypes may potentially have been confounded. Because profiling used bulk unsorted PBMCs, naive and antigen-experienced compartments could not be compared conclusively.

The library relied on 5' RACE. Sequencing took place on an Illumina HiSeq 2500. The second PCR ran for roughly 6 to 11 cycles and used a J-beta primer mix along with a sample-barcoded 5' primer. A unique molecular identifier was introduced onto each TCR beta cDNA molecule by a template-switch 5' adaptor carrying 12 random nucleotides. Each sample yielded at least 2.5 million CDR3-containing paired-end reads. First-strand cDNA was synthesized from all RNA with the Mint cDNA synthesis kit, primed by a TRBC-specific oligonucleotide. After uracil-DNA glycosylase treatment, a first 18-cycle PCR used universal primers M1SS and BC2_uni_R on all cDNA. The paper's processing steps were these. For normalization, 1 million high-quality reads, each with a distinct molecular identifier, were randomly selected from each sample. Reads with shared molecular identifiers were discarded instead of being binned into consensus sequences. MiTCR, set to a Q25 quality threshold and the strictest error-elimination algorithm, was used for CDR3 identification, clonotype clustering and error correction. Lower-bound total TCR beta diversity was estimated with a nonparametric unseen species model using Euler transformation. TCRdb redid the processing of the public reads, applying fastp at Q25 and MiXCR, and retained in-frame beta chains. Entries that share a CDR3 protein sequence are merged under the most common genes and DNA. TCRdb assigned the V and J calls; the authors' analysis was not used. The sample table shows 750,000 to 1,000,000 distinct CDR3 sequences, and under 35% are seen once. Approximately 10% of the sample goes to the ten largest clones.

Donors were 39 systemically healthy Caucasian individuals from Russia aged roughly 6 to 90 years. Each donor gave around 9.5 milliliters of peripheral blood, collected into EDTA-treated Vacutainer tubes. PBMCs were isolated by Ficoll-Paque density-gradient centrifugation, with at least 6 million obtained per sample. Trizol reagent was used to extract total RNA from PBMCs, with at least 5.5 micrograms per sample. For every donor, flow cytometry on a PBMC aliquot measured the percentage of naive CD45RAhigh/CD27high T cells. This sample was shared with a second study, whose subject was T cells of mothers and their children. From that second study: The donors were nine systemically healthy Caucasian individuals, made up of three mothers and their six children. cDNA synthesis consumed the entire amount of extracted RNA, loaded at approximately 1.5 ug RNA in each 15 ul reaction. Sample barcodes and 2-4 random nucleotides were added via the M1S primer in the second PCR. Over 8 million TCR beta CDR3 reads came from each mother, compared with roughly 2.8 million reads from each child. TCR recombination output is similarly shaped by thymic selection in related and unrelated pairs, with a minor effect exerted by inherited differences. Normalized repertoire overlap was always slightly but never significantly higher in related than unrelated mother-child pairs. No persistent microchimeric T cell clones were found, with a detection sensitivity of approximately 94 clones per million clonotypes. The study used deep NGS to compare TCR beta repertoires of mothers and children, seeking features distinguishing related mother-child pairs from unrelated individuals. On average, the children were approximately 12 +/- 4 years old, while the mothers were about 37 +/- 4 years old. Libraries were sequenced on Illumina HiSeq 2000 with 100+100 nt paired-end reads after adapter ligation with NEBNext reagents. To avoid cross-contamination, the mother libraries and the child libraries were prepared a month apart and sequenced in separate runs. For each donor, between about 500,000 and 2,200,000 distinct TCR beta clonotypes were identified. Naive TCR beta clonotypes were estimated from low-frequency clonotypes matched to each donor's FACS-determined naive share, without sorting.

What was sequenced was blood. The clonotype originates from a woman in her thirties or forties in good health.

The sequenced DNA is TGTGCCAGCAGTTGGTGGGGGACTAGGGGCAATCAGCCCCAGCATTTT. Its translation reads: CASSWWGTRGNQPQHF. The chain joins TRBV12-3 or TRBV12-4 to TRBJ1-5; perhaps TRBD1 is the D gene, with 5 bases matching. From the cysteine up to the phenylalanine, the CDR3 has a length of 16 residues. Of all the DNA, just the CDR3 is kept, 48 bases in frame from base 1. The junction carries 15 bases between V and J, which are trimmed by 4 bases and 2 bases respectively.